One TCR beta chain is described in this entry. The sample is drawn from a study of beta chain features in type 1 diabetes. Deletions cut 1 base from V and 1 base from J, with 11 bases between. The CDR3 extends over 15 amino acids. Germline CDR1 SGHRS, CDR2 YFSETQ. The entirety of the isolated RNA underwent reverse transcription, so expressed TCRB transcripts were sequenced. TCRdb's table, derived via immunoSEQ multiplex PCR, lists solely in-frame clones and lacks some. The sample lists about 620,000 clones; about 14% were seen once. This receptor was taken from a man younger than 35 in good health. Sequenced: naive CD4+ T cells from blood. This sequence joins TRBV5-1 and TRBJ1-1; D perhaps matches TRBD1 (5 bases). The CDR3: CASSLIGTGNTEAFF. In DNA form, the CDR3 reads TGCGCCAGCAGCTTGATCGGGACCGGGAACACTGAAGCTTTCTTT.